This TCR beta chain was observed in a study of blood T cell repertoires in COVID-19. Here immunoSEQ multiplex PCR was the method, and the copy in TCRdb shows in-frame clones only, minus some. The table has about 42,000 clones, around 82% seen once; the top ten hold 9.5% to 15%. Germline V gene sequence: CDR1 LNHDA, CDR2 SQIVND (reference sequence). The CDR3 covers 15 residues. Trimming cost V 1 base and J 7 bases; bases outside gene matches: 6. This sequence joins TRBV19 and TRBJ1-5, with 8 bases aligning to TRBD1. This clonotype originated in a human donor in a cohort sampled during active COVID-19. Sequenced input: peripheral blood. The CDR3 sequence is CASSIARGQEQPQHF. The CDR3, as DNA: TGTGCCAGTAGTATAGCCAGGGGGCAGGAACAGCCCCAGCATTTT. The whole variable domain, filled in from reference TRBV19 and TRBJ1-5, reads DGGITQSPKYLFRKEGQNVTLSCEQNLNHDAMYWYRQDPGQGLRLIYYSQIVNDFQKGDIAEGYSVSREKKESFPLTVTSAQKNPTAFYLCASSIARGQEQPQHFGDGTRLSIL.